This T cell receptor (beta chain) comes out of a study of cytomegalovirus exposure and HLA in healthy donors (dated by TCRdb to 2016 to 2017). About the study as a whole: According to an earlier analysis of several hundred of the donors, 150 million to 200 million T cells yielded 117 million unique TCR beta sequences and approximately 300 Gb of sequence data. An earlier analysis of approximately 640 of the donors applied high-throughput TCR beta sequencing to assess whether each TCR beta V gene segment acted as functional or pseudogenic. To predict cytomegalovirus infection status, the study combined high-throughput TCR immunosequencing, statistical association of individual TCRs with disease status, and machine learning. HLA typing included class I and class II loci at four-digit resolution. Typing coverage differed by locus: A, B, C, DRB1 and DQB1 were typed in about 620-640 donors, DQA1 in about 500, DPA1 in around 610, and DPB1 in approximately 450. A later genetic analysis used genome-wide SNP genotypes for about 60% of the roughly 700 donors, treating that subset as a discovery cohort. Roughly 300 gigabases of sequencing data and 70 million to 85 million unique TCR sequences were included in an early release covering about 600 HLA-typed donors. A later analysis re-analyzed previously published TCR beta repertoires from roughly 600 donors and added high-resolution HLA genotyping to study TCR occurrence patterns. The later analysis used no new phenotypic data to find candidate immune exposures, relying instead on TCR beta sequences and their occurrence across donors. In addition to the first cohort of roughly 670 subjects, a separate validation cohort of 120 different subjects was used. Using immunosequencing, the study profiled T cell repertoires from some 670 subjects and related those repertoires to cytomegalovirus serostatus. Because of strong linkage in the cohort, roughly 5 DR-DQ haplotypes were treated as single units for association and clustering. Across some 400 genotyped donors of the cohort, an average of about 200,000 unique TCR beta nucleotide sequences per donor were sequenced, and about a sixth of those sequences were non-productive. Alongside the repertoire data, information on donor age, sex, ethnicity and CMV serostatus was compiled. All discovery cohort repertoires had been generated using a single sequencing platform. Of the roughly 410 genotyped donors, 75% to 85% were placed in the genetic ancestry cluster associated with self-reported Caucasian donors. The study aimed to test whether signatures of past pathogen exposure could be identified by cataloging public T cell receptors.

A note on this clone: What antigen it recognizes has not been identified. Per-base quality was not reported, and no clone a single base away is much larger than it.

The cohort was made up of 666 healthy bone marrow donors. All cohort members were sampled while nominally healthy, although unrecorded immune exposures were likely present. The donor was CMV seronegative and belonged to the group of 352 seronegative cohort members. A peripheral blood sample was provided by each donor, and peripheral blood mononuclear cells were used for TCR beta sequencing. The Qiagen DNeasy Blood Extraction Kit was used to extract genomic DNA from the blood cell samples. CDR1 and CDR2 are read off the germline V gene as SQVTM and ANQGSEA. V trim: 7 bases; J trim: 7 bases; unmatched bases: 7. The CDR3 runs 12 residues from the cysteine to the phenylalanine. Only the CDR3 region is kept as DNA, spanning 36 bases read in frame from base 1. General conclusions and limits of the study: Sequencing depth was assumed to be roughly uniform across donors in the presence/absence analyses, though that assumption may not hold. HLA typing was unavailable for some donors at each locus, so association tests used only the typed subset. Assigning TCR associations to individual alleles was difficult when HLA alleles, especially DR and DQ, strongly co-occurred. This cohort had only TCR beta chains sequenced, and the lack of alpha or paired-chain data limited which features could be detected. A later analysis reported that several top co-occurrence clusters appeared linked to parvovirus B19, influenza, CMV and Epstein-Barr virus. In the study, around 150 TCR beta chains were listed as associated with cytomegalovirus. The authors suggested that the approach could potentially be generalized to other disease states and immunological phenotypes. The 87-base-pair reads could not distinguish some IMGT-functional V segments, including TRBV6-2 and TRBV6-3, so those segments were excluded. A further reported finding was that TCR beta sequences accurately predicted the HLA-A and HLA-B alleles for most subjects in the first cohort. For the cohort, immune exposure information was limited to CMV serostatus. Correlated functional status among segregating V segments might be attributable to linkage disequilibrium, but an unknown experimental factor could not be ruled out. The classifier was reported to diagnose cytomegalovirus status with high specificity and sensitivity in both the original cohort and the validation cohort. In a later analysis, HLA-associated TCR beta chains were found to be more clonally expanded and to have lower generation probabilities than equally common non-associated chains. The sequencing pipeline was judged likely to have produced a cluster of highly shared sequence variants as a technical artifact. According to a later analysis, most CMV-associated TCR beta chains appeared to be HLA-restricted, and the HLA associations seemed to be driven largely by CMV exposure. Because counts were too low, 15 to 20 rarely observed V segments, including chromosome 9 orphons, were excluded from the earlier analysis of under 650 of the donors. A later genetic analysis associated a missense DCLRE1C variant with V-gene and J-gene trimming of TCR beta chains, and an independent cohort replicated the association. Across donors, most TCR sequences were observed very rarely, whereas some public TCRs were present in many individuals. At a false discovery rate of 0.05, a later analysis linked approximately 18,000 TCR beta sequences to specific HLA alleles. In vitro tests confirmed that a few of the cytomegalovirus-associated TCR beta chains recognize cytomegalovirus antigens. In a later genetic analysis, fewer N-insertions in productive TCRs were reported among donors in an Asian-associated ancestry cluster than the approximately 710-donor mean. In a later analysis, the rate of TCR association differed among HLA loci, with DRB1 alleles having the most associated TCRs and HLA-C alleles having the fewest. Broadly in line with IMGT annotations, most TCR beta V segments showed up in productive rearrangements about 87% or about 30% of the time in an earlier analysis of some 590 of the donors.

Libraries were prepared through the immunoSEQ multiplex PCR assay. A mixture of 60 forward primers for TCR Vbeta segments and 13 reverse primers for TCR Jbeta segments was used in the multiplex PCR. A multiplex PCR assay on genomic DNA amplified the CDR3 region of rearranged TCR beta genes. The Illumina HiSeq System was used to sequence the amplified TCR beta libraries as 87-base-pair reads. The source study handled its data this way. Across the 700 or so repertoires, a later analysis counted roughly 84 million unique TCR beta chains, roughly 11 million of which were shared by at least two donors. Raw reads were error-corrected and collapsed into unique sequences by a nearest-neighbor algorithm in which closely related sequences were merged to remove PCR and sequencing errors. CDR3 sequences were aligned to IMGT reference sequences to assign V, D and J gene segments. For a sequence to be retained, a match of at least six nucleotides was required to both a V gene segment and a J gene segment. Rearrangements were called productive when the CDR3 lacked stop codons and stayed in frame with V and J; all others were non-productive. Following IMGT convention, CDR3 was defined as the stretch from the second conserved V-encoded cysteine up to the conserved J-encoded phenylalanine. In an earlier analysis of around 640 of the donors, sequences lacking an unambiguous match to a single V gene segment were excluded. An earlier analysis of 587 of the donors classified V segments as functional when productive rearrangements were above 56.7% and as segregating when the standard deviation between donors was above 5%. A statistical classification framework was built to diagnose cytomegalovirus status from the catalog of TCR beta chain sequences. In a later analysis, TCR nucleotide sequences were compared against IMGT/GENE-DB human TR gene sequences so that V and J genes could be assigned. In a later analysis, CDR3 sequences and most-parsimonious VDJ recombination scenarios were assigned using the TCRdist pipeline. In a later analysis, each TCR beta chain was defined by its CDR3 amino acid sequence together with its V-gene family, and reads lacking a unique V-gene family were excluded. A later analysis removed several hundred highly shared, low-generation-probability nucleotide sequences to deal with suspected cross-contamination and a sequencing artifact. A later analysis calculated a clonal expansion index for each public chain from normalized within-repertoire ranks of inferred template counts. A later analysis computed generation probabilities with a VDJ recombination model fitted to out-of-frame rearrangements, and checked the results against IGoR. In a later analysis, TCR-TCR, TCR-HLA and TCR-CMV co-occurrence was scored with hypergeometric tests, and a repertoire-size bias correction was applied to TCR pairs. To estimate false discovery rates, a later analysis permuted the HLA or CMV assignments 20 times. A later analysis grouped co-occurring TCRs with DBSCAN, adding TCRdist sequence similarity when clustering within HLA-allele-positive subsets. Repertoires with fewer than 30,000 or more than 120,000 public chains, plus five repertoires with anomalous nucleotide sharing, were excluded from co-occurrence clustering. The table was pulled from immuneACCESS by TCRdb, which kept in-frame rearrangements only. Such tables lose some clones; where checked, under half of the loss comes from unresolved V genes, and the rest has no known cause. V, J and clone size derive from that table, while D and trimming were established from the DNA sequence. Across this sample there are approximately 150,000 clones, with around 78% seen only once. Together, the top ten hold approximately 1.5% of the sample.

This clonotype was sampled from a man in his forties in good health and CMV-seronegative. The chain was built from TRBV29-1 and TRBJ2-4; the central 7 bases match TRBD1. Sequenced material: PBMCs. CDR3 region: CSAKGDSNIQYF. The DNA reads TGCAGCGCCAAGGGGGACAGTAACATTCAGTACTTC. The entire variable domain, with the stretches around the CDR3 drawn from the reference TRBV29-1 and TRBJ2-4 proteins, is SAVISQKPSRDICQRGTSLTIQCQVDSQVTMMFWYRQQPGQSLTLIATANQGSEATYESGFVIDKFPISRPNLTFSTLTVSNMSPEDSSIYLCSAKGDSNIQYFGAGTRLSVL.